The table lists the clone carrying this TCR beta chain with a few counts. The antigen is not known. This sample is part of a study of T cells in localized non-small cell lung cancer. Findings of the study overall: Median detection of top 100 tumor clones in adjacent lung was 55 to 60 clones. Sequencing was limited to one tumor region, leaving the possibility of heterogeneity open. Longer overall survival associated with higher blood T cell density; shorter survival with higher adjacent-lung clonality. Highest T cell clonality was seen in uninvolved adjacent lung, surpassing that measured in tumor.

CDR3 length: 16 amino acids. J gave up 8 bases and V 5 bases, and 10 bases lay outside the gene matches. Germline V gives CDR1 SGDLS, CDR2 YYNGEE. Libraries were prepared by immunoSEQ multiplex PCR; TCRdb keeps only in-frame clonotypes and omits some of them. The repertoire has around 2,800 clones, under 30% of them found once; the top ten carry about a sixth. The chain has TRBV9 and TRBJ1-6; 10 bases line up with TRBD1. The receptor was derived from a female donor older than 55 with stage II squamous cell lung carcinoma. Sequenced here: lung tumor tissue, sampled before any cancer treatment. As DNA, the CDR3 is TGTGCCAGCAGTGAGACAGGGGGCTTTTCATATTCACCCCTCCACTTT. Amino acids: CASSETGGFSYSPLHF.